The 17 T cell receptor beta chains below come from one sample, sequenced in a study of cytomegalovirus exposure and HLA in healthy donors. With 60 Vbeta and 13 Jbeta primers, the PCR was carried out. Using immunoSEQ multiplex PCR, the repertoire was profiled, and TCRdb retains in-frame clones only, with some absent. The sample consists of 110,000 to 150,000 clones, roughly three quarters of them appearing once. The sequenced sample was PBMCs. Every receptor here comes from a woman between 45 and 65 years old in good health and CMV-seronegative.

The chain uses TRBV5-6 and TRBJ2-4; the match to TRBD2 covers 7 bases. In germline, CDR1 is SGHDT, CDR2 YYEEEE. The V and J ends lost 0 bases and 3 bases, in that order; junction bases with no gene match: 6. The CDR3 has 16 residues. CDR3 in amino acids: CASSLDLAEVKNIQYF. In nucleotides, the CDR3 is TGTGCCAGCAGCTTGGACCTAGCGGAGGTCAAAAACATTCAGTACTTC.

CDR3 protein: CASSRTGDGYTF. The CDR3 nucleotides are TGTGCCAGCAGTCGGACAGGAGATGGCTACACCTTC. V is TRBV6-1 and J is TRBJ1-2, with 7 bases lining up with TRBD1. The junction had 3 bases not matched to a gene; V was cut back by 5 bases and J by 6 bases. The CDR3 has 12 residues. Germline V lookup: CDR1 MNHNS, CDR2 SASEGT.

This sequence joins TRBV19 and TRBJ2-7, with 7 bases that match TRBD1. V lost 4 bases, J lost 3 bases, and 6 bases stayed unmatched. The CDR3 runs 14 residues. Germline CDR1 and CDR2: LNHDA and SQIVND (reference sequence). CDR3 nucleotide sequence: TGTGCCAGTAGTACCGGACAGGAGATCTACGAGCAGTACTTC. It translates to CASSTGQEIYEQYF.

The chain links TRBV18 to TRBJ1-3; D unresolved. CDR3 length: 15 amino acids. Germline CDR1 KGHSH, CDR2 LQKENI. Trimming took 3 bases from V and 0 from J, leaving 9 bases between them. Here the CDR3 reads CASSPGGNSGNTIYF. CDR3 DNA: TGTGCCAGCTCACCCGGCGGCAACTCTGGAAACACCATATATTTT.

The chain carries TRBV5-1 and TRBJ2-5; 7 positions agree with TRBD2. V lost 6 bases to trimming and J lost 3 bases; unmatched junction nucleotides: 14. Germline V gene lookup returns CDR1 SGHRS and CDR2 YFSETQ. The CDR3 is 16 residues long. The CDR3 loop is CASTPVASGGEETQYF. CDR3 in DNA: TGCGCCAGCACCCCGGTGGCTAGCGGAGGAGAAGAGACCCAGTACTTC.

The rearrangement uses TRBV7-2 and TRBJ2-2; D unresolved. The germline V and J ends were trimmed by 10 bases and 2 bases, with 14 bases remaining between them. The germline V gene has CDR1 SGHTA and CDR2 FQGNSA. This CDR3 is 14 amino acids long. Here the CDR3 reads CATTLGRNTGELFF. The CDR3 DNA sequence: TGTGCCACCACACTGGGCCGAAACACCGGGGAGCTGTTTTTT.

J is TRBJ1-1 and V is TRBV11-3; D remains unclear. V shed 2 bases and J shed 3 bases, with 7 bases lying between them. The length of the CDR3 is 13 residues. Germline-derived CDR1 and CDR2 are SGHNT and YENEEA. The chain's CDR3 is CASSLLSDTEAFF. CDR3 DNA sequence: TGTGCCAGCAGCTTATTATCGGACACTGAAGCTTTCTTT.

V is TRBV7-8 and J is TRBJ2-3; maybe TRBD2 (6 bases). The CDR3 consists of 12 residues. Germline CDR1 is SGHVS and CDR2 is FQNEAQ. V lost 5 bases and J 14 bases, leaving 17 bases between the germline ends. The CDR3 protein is CASSKGLLAGYF. In DNA form, the CDR3 reads TGTGCCAGCAGCAAGGGACTCTTAGCAGGGTATTTT.

The J gene is TRBJ2-7, the V gene TRBV9; 7 bases match TRBD1. V lost 8 bases to trimming and J lost 1 base; unmatched junction nucleotides: 6. CDR1 is SGDLS and CDR2 is YYNGEE in the germline V gene. The CDR3 is 13 residues long. CDR3 sequence (DNA): TGTGCCAGTCAACCGGGACAGTCCTACGAGCAGTACTTC. It codes for CASQPGQSYEQYF.

This sequence joins TRBV27 and TRBJ2-3; D is possibly TRBD1 (5 bases). CDR1 is MNHEY, CDR2 SMNVEV, per germline (reference sequence). The V end was cut by 4 bases, the J end by 5 bases, with 7 bases between. The CDR3 spans 12 residues. CDR3 DNA sequence: TGTGCCAGCAGTTACAGGCAAGATACGCAGTATTTT. This codes for CASSYRQDTQYF.

CDR3 DNA sequence: TGTGCCAGCAGCTGGGCGGGGGGAACCTATAATTCACCCCTCCACTTT. This sequence encodes CASSWAGGTYNSPLHF. The rearrangement joins TRBV9 to TRBJ1-6; D is possibly TRBD1 (5 bases). Looked up from germline, CDR1 is SGDLS and CDR2 is YYNGEE. The CDR3 has 16 amino acids. V was clipped by 4 bases and J by 2 bases, with 13 bases between them.

The V call is TRBV5-1, the J call TRBJ2-2; D is unclear. With 1 base removed from V and 6 bases from J, the gap between germline ends came to 13 bases. The CDR3 sequence is 15 residues long. CDR1 is SGHRS, CDR2 YFSETQ, per germline. The chain's CDR3 is CASSLQSSSAGELFF. The CDR3 region has the DNA TGCGCCAGCAGCTTGCAATCTAGTTCCGCCGGGGAGCTGTTTTTT.

The CDR3 here is CAWSPLRGVQFF. The CDR3 coding sequence is TGTGCCTGGAGTCCCCTACGGGGGGTGCAGTTCTTC. The chain is built from TRBV30 and TRBJ2-1; 7 nucleotides line up with TRBD2. Germline assignment: CDR1 GTSNPN and CDR2 SVGIG (reference sequence). The length of the CDR3 is 12 residues. The V gene end was trimmed by 2 bases and the J gene end by 12 bases; junction bases not matched to a gene: 7. The variable domain in full, with the rest retrieved from reference TRBV30 and TRBJ2-1, is SQTIHQWPATLVQPVGSPLSLECTVEGTSNPNLYWYRQAAGRGLQLLFYSVGIGQISSEVPQNLSASRPQDRQFILSSKKLLLSDSGFYLCAWSPLRGVQFFGPGTRLTVL.

The V gene is TRBV5-8, the J gene TRBJ1-2; D not certain. The V and J ends lost 0 bases and 7 bases respectively, with 13 bases between them. The germline V gene encodes CDR1 SGHTS and CDR2 YDEGEE. CDR3 length equals 14 residues. CDR3 in DNA: TGTGCCAGCAGCTTGGAGTCGAGGTTAGGTGGCTACACCTTC. Its protein is CASSLESRLGGYTF. The full variable domain, completed using reference TRBV5-8 and TRBJ1-2, is EAGVTQSPTHLIKTRGQQATLRCSPISGHTSVYWYQQALGLGLQFLLWYDEGEERNRGNFPPRFSGRQFPNYSSELNVNALELEDSALYLCASSLESRLGGYTFGSGTRLTVV.

This clone has just one count. The J gene is TRBJ2-3, the V gene TRBV7-9, with 8 bases that match TRBD1. Germline loops: CDR1 SEHNR, CDR2 FQNEAQ (reference sequence). With 3 bases clipped from V and 2 bases from J, the junction kept 4 bases outside the gene matches. This CDR3 is built from 15 residues. The CDR3 is CASSFTGGNTDTQYF. The CDR3 nucleotides read TGTGCCAGCAGCTTTACAGGGGGTAACACAGATACGCAGTATTTT. The full variable domain, its missing parts supplied by reference TRBV7-9 and TRBJ2-3, is DTGVSQNPRHKITKRGQNVTFRCDPISEHNRLYWYRQTLGQGPEFLTYFQNEAQLEKSRLLSDRFSAERPKGSFSTLEIQRTEQGDSAMYLCASSFTGGNTDTQYFGPGTRLTVL.

The V call is TRBV10-1, the J call TRBJ2-7; possible D gene TRBD2, 6 bases. V was shortened by 0 bases and J by 5 bases, with 17 bases between the two germline ends. This CDR3 contains 16 residues. Looked up from germline, CDR1 is WNHNN and CDR2 is SYGVQD (reference sequence). The CDR3 DNA reads as TGCGCCAGCAGTGAGTCGCGGGGAGCTTTGAGGGACGAGCAGTACTTC. As protein: CASSESRGALRDEQYF.

The chain has TRBV19 and TRBJ2-7; 8 bases agree with TRBD2. V was pared by 6 bases and J by 1 base, with 8 bases of the junction left unmatched. The germline CDR1 and CDR2 sequences are LNHDA and SQIVND (reference sequence). The CDR3 runs to 15 residues. The CDR3 protein is CASSPRGGDSYEQYF. CDR3 nucleotide sequence: TGTGCCAGTAGCCCCCGGGGGGGGGATTCCTACGAGCAGTACTTC.